The text below deals with one T cell receptor beta chain. Its cognate antigen has yet to be identified. The sample holds no much larger clone one base away, and base qualities are not on file. The sample is drawn from a study of pediatric ulcerative colitis (dated 2019 in TCRdb). Turning to the overall study: Several ulcerative colitis patients had pancolitis and two had left-sided colitis, with histology consistent with ulcerative colitis in all. From nine newly diagnosed, treatment-naive pediatric ulcerative colitis patients and a few non-IBD control children, paired blood and rectal samples were collected. By Pediatric Ulcerative Colitis Activity Index, mild disease was classified in two patients, moderate disease in several and acute severe colitis in three. Broad study findings and their caveats: Because repertoires were derived from total lymphocyte DNA, patterns in rare subsets such as regulatory T cells may not have been reflected. A couple of rectal CDR3 clonotypes were found in every ulcerative colitis patient but in no control. The healthy control group was small, with only a few individuals. For technical reasons, blood samples from a couple of patients gave substantially fewer templates, and these samples were excluded from the blood-rectal overlap analysis. Blood-derived T cells may have been included in the rectal pinch biopsies, particularly in patients with overt colitis. Controls, mild-moderate and acute severe colitis patients were separated by rectal repertoire features, and reduced rectal diversity due to clonal expansions was observed in acute severe colitis. Clonal overlap between a subject's own blood and rectum was significantly greater in ulcerative colitis patients than in controls, which suggests more T cell trafficking to inflamed tissue.

Taken from the germline V gene, the CDR1 and CDR2 loops are SGHRS and YFSETQ. V is cut by 5 bases and J by 3 bases, and the space between the germline ends is 12 bases. The CDR3 contains 14 residues, cysteine and phenylalanine counted. This entry keeps only the CDR3 DNA: 42 bases, framed from base 1. During colonoscopy, one to two pinch biopsies were obtained from the rectum for research purposes. Ulcerative colitis patients had received no immunosuppressive medication before the diagnostic colonoscopy. Rectal biopsies were digested with proteinase K before DNA isolation. The Wizard kit (Promega) was used to extract genomic DNA from the blood and intestinal samples. Rearranged CDR3 beta regions were amplified from genomic DNA with multiplex V and J primers using the immunoSEQ TRB Survey service. To keep sequencing depth the same across samples, survey-level depth of up to 500,000 reads per sample was applied. Libraries were purified, pooled and sequenced on Illumina technology. On the authors' methods: immunoSEQ online tools were used for productive clonality, sample overlap, pairwise scatters, CDR3 beta length, V/D/J gene usage and productiveness. Calculated diversity was the number of unique rearrangements divided by total templates times 100; Shannon and Simpson indices were also computed. For principal component analysis, Z-score normalized data were analyzed with the R prcomp function and the ggbiplot package. Morisita's index was used to quantify the clonal overlap between blood and rectum within each subject. Imported from immuneACCESS, the table was reduced by TCRdb to in-frame sequences with V and J called. These copies leave out some clones; in studies compared against another copy, an unresolved V gene accounts for under half, and the cause of the remainder is not known. The D gene and trimming were derived from the DNA, and the V and J assignments and clone size from that table. The sample includes more than 35,000 clones, with 73% observed a single time. The top ten hold 0.65% to 0.75% of the sample.

The sequence joins TRBV5-1 to TRBJ1-5; the D segment could be TRBD1, given 5 matching bases. The sequenced sample was gut tissue. This sequence originates from a boy aged 5-17 years with moderate ulcerative colitis. The CDR3 has the sequence CASRPGTLNQPQHF. The sequenced DNA: TGCGCCAGCAGGCCCGGGACCCTCAATCAGCCCCAGCATTTT.